The 8 T cell receptor beta chains below were found in one sample sequenced in a study of pediatric ulcerative colitis. One to two pinch biopsies were taken from the rectum during colonoscopy. TCRdb's table, derived via immunoSEQ multiplex PCR, lists solely in-frame clones and lacks some. The profile shows approximately 22,000 clones, around 64% of them singletons. Input material: gut tissue. These receptors all stem from a boy younger than 18 with severe ulcerative colitis.

V gene TRBV28 combines with J gene TRBJ2-7, with 12 positions matching TRBD1. CDR1 MDHEN and CDR2 SYDVKM come from the germline V gene. The CDR3 sequence is 17 residues long. After removal of 1 base from V and 6 bases from J, the junction contained 10 bases not matched to a gene. The CDR3 is CASSLFDPGQGAREQYF. CDR3 nucleotide sequence: TGTGCCAGCAGTTTATTCGACCCGGGACAGGGGGCTCGCGAGCAGTACTTC.

This chain joins TRBV6-1 and TRBJ1-6, with a possible D match to TRBD1 (6 bases). V shed 4 bases and J shed 8 bases, with 9 bases lying between them. The CDR3 sequence is 13 residues long. CDR1 MNHNS and CDR2 SASEGT come from the germline V gene. In nucleotides, the CDR3 is TGTGCCAGCAGTGGACAGGCCCATTCACCCCTCCACTTT. Translation: CASSGQAHSPLHF.

The V gene is TRBV29-1, the J gene TRBJ1-1; D is ambiguous. CDR3 size: 14 residues. The germline CDR1 and CDR2 sequences are SQVTM and ANQGSEA. The ends were cut back, 0 bases at V and 2 bases at J, with 10 bases in the middle. The CDR3 region is CSVEDTQGNTEAFF. DNA for the CDR3: TGCAGCGTTGAAGATACACAAGGAAACACTGAAGCTTTCTTT.

The chain is built from TRBV6-6 and TRBJ2-7, with 9 bases fitting TRBD1. The CDR3 contains 16 residues. The junction had 13 bases not matched to a gene; V was cut back by 6 bases and J by 4 bases. Germline CDR1 reads MNHNY; CDR2 reads SVGAGI (reference sequence). The DNA of the CDR3 is TGTGCCAGCAGCCCCAACCCGGGACAGGGTCGGTACGAGCAGTACTTC. Its translation is CASSPNPGQGRYEQYF.

The chain has TRBV6-1 and TRBJ1-1; D is ambiguous. Germline V gene sequence: CDR1 MNHNS, CDR2 SASEGT. The CDR3 covers 14 residues. The germline V and J ends were trimmed by 4 bases and 0 bases, with 9 bases remaining between them. The chain's CDR3 is CASSALHLNTEAFF. CDR3 coding DNA: TGTGCCAGCAGTGCCTTGCACCTGAACACTGAAGCTTTCTTT.

This clone was recorded only once. The chain has TRBV7-2 and TRBJ2-2, with 9 bases identical to TRBD1. The CDR3 sequence is 15 residues long. With V trimmed by 6 bases and J by 5 bases, 7 bases remained unmatched. Germline CDR1 and CDR2: SGHTA and FQGNSA. In DNA form, the CDR3 reads TGTGCCAGCAGACAGGGACAGGGCTGGACCGGGGAGCTGTTTTTT. This codes for CASRQGQGWTGELFF.

The V call is TRBV4-3, the J call TRBJ1-6, with D uncertain. This CDR3 is 17 amino acids long. Per germline, CDR1 LGHNA and CDR2 YSLEER. The V end lost 0 bases, the J end lost 1 base, and 10 bases lay between the germline ends. The CDR3 nucleotides read TGCGCCAGCAGCCAAGAACTCGGCAGGTCCTATAATTCACCCCTCCACTTT. Translating gives CASSQELGRSYNSPLHF.

In DNA form, the CDR3 reads TGTGCCAGTACCGCGAGAACTGAAGCTTTCTTT. Amino acid sequence: CASTARTEAFF. This sequence joins TRBV21-1 and TRBJ1-1. TRBV21-1 is a pseudogene. There are 11 residues in the CDR3.